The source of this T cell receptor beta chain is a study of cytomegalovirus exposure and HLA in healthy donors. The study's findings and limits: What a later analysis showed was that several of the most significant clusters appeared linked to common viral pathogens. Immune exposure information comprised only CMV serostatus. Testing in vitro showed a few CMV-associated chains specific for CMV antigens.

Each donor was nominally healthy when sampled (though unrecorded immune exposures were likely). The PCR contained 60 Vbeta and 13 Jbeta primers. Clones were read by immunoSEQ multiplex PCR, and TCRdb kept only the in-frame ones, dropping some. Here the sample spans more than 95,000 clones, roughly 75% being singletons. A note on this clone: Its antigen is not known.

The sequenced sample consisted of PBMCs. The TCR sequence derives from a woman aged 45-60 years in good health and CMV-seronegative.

The CDR3 sequence is CASSLVGALSSPLHF. The DNA for the CDR3 is TGTGCCAGCAGCTTGGTAGGGGCCTTAAGTTCACCCCTCCACTTT. The chain carries TRBV5-6 and TRBJ1-6, with D possibly TRBD1 on 5 matching bases. Between the trimmed V and J ends, which lost 0 bases and 9 bases, there was a span of 13 bases. Germline V gene data show CDR1 as SGHDT and CDR2 as YYEEEE. This CDR3 has 15 residues.